This TCR beta chain was sequenced during a study of blood T cell repertoires in COVID-19. Study context: Italy, Spain and the United States were the sources of the convalescent and acute COVID-19 samples.

The germline V gene encodes CDR1 LNHNV and CDR2 YYDKDF (reference sequence). The CDR3 is 16 residues long. V lost 5 bases to trimming and J lost 3 bases; unmatched junction nucleotides: 10. Repertoires were generated with immunoSEQ multiplex PCR, while TCRdb's copy carries only in-frame clones and drops some. The sample gives roughly 250,000 clones, around nine tenths of which show up once; less than 2.5% is in the top ten. The gene calls are TRBV15 and TRBJ2-4; 7 bases are a match to TRBD1. Material for sequencing was PBMCs or T cells enriched from blood (not recorded which). This clonotype was obtained from a woman aged 18 to 35 who had recovered from COVID-19. The CDR3 region has the DNA TGTGCCACCAGCGGAAAGTGGGGGACAGTCAAAAACATTCAGTACTTC. Translation: CATSGKWGTVKNIQYF. Combining the CDR3 with reference TRBV15 and TRBJ2-4 gives the whole variable domain DAMVIQNPRYQVTQFGKPVTLSCSQTLNHNVMYWYQQKSSQAPKLLFHYYDKDFNNEADTPDNFQSRRPNTSFCFLDIRSPGLGDTAMYLCATSGKWGTVKNIQYFGAGTRLSVL.